This section outlines one TCR beta chain sequence together with its context. The data were obtained in a study of blood T cell repertoires in COVID-19. For the study at large: Acute and convalescent COVID-19 specimens originated in the United States, Italy and Spain. From T cells, B-cell-depleted T cells, or PBMCs came the material, which was cDNA or gDNA.

Under the authors' procedure: Estimation of nucleated cell counts relied on the amplification of reference gene primers. Sequenced by immunoSEQ multiplex PCR; TCRdb stores in-frame clones only, minus some. The V and J calls and clone size come from that table; D and trimming were worked out from the DNA. The table lists about 190,000 clones, roughly nine tenths of them singletons. The length of the CDR3 is 18 residues. The V and J ends lost 0 bases and 0 bases, in that order; junction bases with no gene match: 5. CDR1 and CDR2 (germline): SGHRS, YFSETQ. The specimen was peripheral blood. The V and J genes are TRBV5-1 and TRBJ2-1; 11 bases align to TRBD2. This clonotype was sampled from a man between 40 and 49 years old with acute or convalescent COVID-19. The CDR3 bases are TGCGCCAGCAGCTTGGTGCTAGCGGGGGGAAGCTCCTACAATGAGCAGTTCTTC. This sequence encodes CASSLVLAGGSSYNEQFF.